The 5 T cell receptor beta chains given below trace back to one sample, sequenced in a study of identifying expanded T cells in peripheral blood (dated by TCRdb to between 2018 and 2020). The library was obtained by the immunoSEQ multiplex PCR assay. Here the immuneACCESS table is served through TCRdb, limited to in-frame sequences with V and J called. Missing clones are a known gap in these copies; in checked studies unresolved V genes cover under half, and the rest lacks a known reason. A total of about 78,000 clones appear in this sample, approximately 85% of them only once. The top ten clonotypes cover around 19% of the sample. What was sequenced was blood. All receptors derive from a person aged 18 to 75 in good health.

The rearrangement joins TRBV6-5 to TRBJ2-3; D is unclear. Germline V CDR1 and CDR2: MNHEY, SVGAGI. The V end was cut by 1 base, the J end by 5 bases, with 7 bases between. CDR3 size: 13 residues. This chain's CDR3 is CASSYWAGDTQYF. The CDR3 nucleotides are TGTGCCAGCAGTTACTGGGCCGGAGATACGCAGTATTTT.

The CDR3 nucleotides are TGTGCCTGGAGTGGGGGACAGGCGGTCGACACTGAAGCTTTCTTT. This codes for CAWSGGQAVDTEAFF. The chain uses TRBV30 and TRBJ1-1; TRBD1 matches 8 bases. Trimming took 1 base from V and 3 from J; bases not matched to a gene: 7. Germline V lookup: CDR1 GTSNPN, CDR2 SVGIG (reference sequence). This CDR3 has 15 residues.

V gene TRBV7-8 combines with J gene TRBJ2-3, with 8 bases identical to TRBD2. The CDR3 consists of 17 residues. Trimming at V came to 5 bases and at J to 1 base, leaving 11 bases not matched to a gene. Germline CDR1 reads SGHVS; CDR2 reads FQNEAQ. The CDR3 bases are TGTGCCAGCAGCCCGACGGCGGGAGGAGCTGGCACAGATACGCAGTATTTT. Protein: CASSPTAGGAGTDTQYF.

CDR3 in amino acids: CASSEEGSTDTQYF. The CDR3 DNA reads as TGTGCCAGCAGTGAAGAGGGGAGCACAGATACGCAGTATTTT. The genes are TRBV6-4 and TRBJ2-3; perhaps D is TRBD1 or TRBD2 (5 bases each). The CDR3 covers 14 residues. Trimming shortened V by 3 bases and J by 0 bases, and 7 bases separated the two germline ends. CDR1 and CDR2 from the germline V gene are MRHNA and SNTAGT.

This clone has more than one count but fewer than ten. The rearrangement joins TRBV5-1 to TRBJ2-7, with D maybe TRBD2 (6 bases). The length of the CDR3 is 14 residues. In germline, CDR1 is SGHRS, CDR2 YFSETQ. Trimming cost V 2 bases and J 7 bases, with 16 bases left between them. CDR3 region: CASSFGTGPREQYF. The CDR3 nucleotides read TGCGCCAGCAGCTTCGGGACTGGGCCCAGGGAGCAGTACTTC.